This T cell receptor (beta chain) was sequenced in a study of blood T cell repertoires in COVID-19 (TCRdb year 2020). Concerning the study at large: Samples covering the acute and convalescent phases of COVID-19 were provided by collaborators in the United States, Italy and Spain. The material from the prospective study consisted of cDNA or gDNA derived from T cells, B-cell-depleted T cells, or PBMCs. Deeply sampled blood TCRbeta repertoires from subjects exposed to, actively infected with, or recovered from COVID-19 were included in the dataset. Samples were obtained from the ongoing ImmuneRACE study (first 160 participants) and from about 1,300 subjects provided by 6 global collaborators. The repertoires were made available in a free public database intended to serve as a resource for research on the immune response to SARS-CoV-2. Where available, HLA class I and class II types were obtained from metadata supplied by the sample provider rather than from assay-based typing. A de-identified subject ID, COVID-19 status, age in years and sex were almost always included in the sample metadata. Overall study results and their limits: The amount of clinical and demographic metadata varied by source and participant and was provided uncurated.

To note about this clone: Its recognized antigen is unknown. Base qualities are not at hand, and no much larger clone is one base apart.

TCRbeta CDR3 regions were amplified from genomic DNA using the immunoSEQ Assay, a bias-controlled multiplex PCR. The paper's processing steps were these. Nucleated cell counts per sample were estimated from amplification of reference gene primers within the assay. Sequence reads were collapsed and filtered to measure the absolute abundance of every unique TCRbeta CDR3 rearrangement. Productive Simpson clonality was computed per sample as the square root of Simpson's diversity index over productive rearrangements. TCRdb provides this immuneACCESS table in a form limited to in-frame rearrangements. Some clones are lacking; in checked studies, under half of them reflect an unresolved V gene, and why the rest are absent is not known. V and J calls and clone size are copied from that table; D and trimming were computed from the DNA. A total of tens of thousands of clones appear in this sample, around nine tenths of them only once. The ten largest clones take up 7% to 8.5% of the sample.

Taken from the germline V gene (reference sequence), the CDR1 and CDR2 loops are MNHEY and SMNVEV. V drops 2 bases and J drops 4 bases, leaving 14 bases in between. The CDR3 numbers 15 residues from cysteine through phenylalanine. This entry keeps only the CDR3 DNA: 45 bases, framed from base 1. The collaborating institutions used their own protocols to collect whole blood in K2EDTA tubes. For TCRbeta analysis, collaborators shipped samples in one of three forms: frozen whole blood, isolated PBMCs, or DNA extracted from either of those sample types. The rearrangement joined TRBV27 to TRBJ2-5, and perhaps TRBD2 as D gene, on 6 matching bases. Sequencing input: peripheral blood. This TCR was sampled from a woman in her 70s with acute or convalescent COVID-19. CDR3 sequence: CASSLGRRGAETQYF. In nucleotides, the sequence is TGTGCCAGCAGTTTAGGGAGACGCGGGGCAGAGACCCAGTACTTC.